Following are 16 T cell receptor beta chains from one sample sequenced in a study of blood T cell repertoires in COVID-19. TCRdb keeps only in-frame clones here, not all; method: immunoSEQ multiplex PCR. The profile shows under 300,000 clones, approximately 78% of them singletons. Material for sequencing was peripheral blood. The receptors derive from a woman under 30 with acute or convalescent COVID-19.

The chain carries TRBV9 and TRBJ2-2, with D maybe TRBD2 (7 bases). V dropped 0 bases and J dropped 5 bases, with 11 bases sitting between them. This CDR3 comprises 15 residues. CDR1 is SGDLS, CDR2 YYNGEE, per germline. CDR3 protein: CASSVVRGGTGELFF. Here the CDR3 DNA reads TGTGCCAGCAGCGTAGTCAGGGGAGGGACCGGGGAGCTGTTTTTT.

The rearrangement uses TRBV11-2 and TRBJ2-1; no clear D gene. There are 18 residues in the CDR3. Germline V CDR1 and CDR2: SGHAT, FQNNGV. V lost 5 bases to trimming and J lost 5 bases, with 25 bases between them. The CDR3 here is CASSPPFLLDGGNNEQFF. DNA of the CDR3: TGTGCCAGCAGCCCCCCCTTTTTATTAGACGGCGGTAACAATGAGCAGTTCTTC.

The CDR3, as DNA: TGTGCCAGCAGTTCGAGGACAGGGGTATACGAGCAGTACTTC. Encoded protein: CASSSRTGVYEQYF. This chain connects TRBV28 to TRBJ2-7; 9 nucleotides agree with TRBD1. CDR1 MDHEN and CDR2 SYDVKM come from the germline V gene. This CDR3 contains 14 residues. Unmatched junction bases numbered 5, after V lost 4 bases and J lost 4 bases.

V usage is TRBV6-2 or TRBV6-3 and J usage is TRBJ1-6, with D tentatively TRBD1 (6 bases). The CDR3 extends over 20 amino acids. Germline V gene lookup returns CDR1 MNHEY and CDR2 SVGEGT. V was cut by 2 bases and J by 6 bases, with 26 bases left in between. This CDR3 reads CASSYLLLAPRGSANSPLHF. CDR3 sequence (DNA): TGTGCCAGCAGTTACCTACTTCTCGCCCCCAGGGGCTCCGCTAATTCACCCCTCCACTTT.

The V call is TRBV30, the J call TRBJ1-1; D is unclear. The germline V and J ends were trimmed by 2 bases and 5 bases, with 18 bases remaining between them. The CDR3 has 15 amino acids. Germline lookup yields CDR1 GTSNPN and CDR2 SVGIG (reference sequence). The CDR3: CAWSPSFRVRTEAFF. The CDR3 DNA reads as TGTGCCTGGAGTCCTTCCTTTCGTGTACGGACTGAAGCTTTCTTT.

The rearrangement joins TRBV7-9 to TRBJ2-7; unclear D gene. This CDR3 is 17 amino acids long. The V gene lost 4 bases and the J gene lost 2 bases, with 21 bases spanning the gap. Germline lookup yields CDR1 SEHNR and CDR2 FQNEAQ (reference sequence). The CDR3 DNA sequence: TGTGCCAGCAGCTACGATATGGGCATGGCGCTTACCTACGAGCAGTACTTC. Translated, it gives CASSYDMGMALTYEQYF.

The chain couples TRBV4-1 to TRBJ1-4; 7 bases are shared with TRBD1. CDR3 length: 16 amino acids. J lost 6 bases, V lost 2 bases, and 9 bases had no gene match. CDR1 is MGHRA and CDR2 is YSYEKL in the germline V gene. As DNA, the CDR3 is TGCGCCAGCAGCCAAACCTCAGGGGGAAGCGATGAAAAACTGTTTTTT. Its translation: CASSQTSGGSDEKLFF.

The chain uses TRBV7-3 and TRBJ1-1; 8 bases are shared with TRBD1. Germline CDR1 and CDR2: SGHTA and FQGTGA. The CDR3 totals 14 residues. Unmatched junction bases numbered 4, after V lost 2 bases and J lost 5 bases. CDR3 DNA sequence: TGTGCCAGCAGCTTACAGGGGGCGCAAACTGAAGCTTTCTTT. Protein: CASSLQGAQTEAFF.

The chain links TRBV6-2 or TRBV6-3 to TRBJ2-5; tentatively, D is TRBD1 (5 bases). From germline, CDR1 is MNHEY and CDR2 SVGEGT. Trimming left V 3 bases short and J 5 bases short, with 13 bases between. The length of the CDR3 is 14 residues. CDR3 nucleotide sequence: TGTGCCAGCAGTTATATGGCCTCAGGGGAGACCCAGTACTTC. This codes for CASSYMASGETQYF.

J is TRBJ2-5 and V is TRBV3-1 (or the pseudogene TRBV3-2); a weak D match, TRBD2 (5 bases). The V gene lost 4 bases and the J gene lost 0 bases, with 15 bases spanning the gap. The CDR3 contains 16 residues. Germline V CDR1 and CDR2: LGHDT, YNNKEL (reference sequence). In DNA, the CDR3 is TGTGCCAGCAGCCCCCGGACTGGCTACAACCAAGAGACCCAGTACTTC. This encodes CASSPRTGYNQETQYF.

The rearrangement joins TRBV7-9 to TRBJ1-2; D gene ambiguous. This CDR3 spans 14 amino acids. Germline lookup yields CDR1 SEHNR and CDR2 FQNEAQ (reference sequence). The V end was cut by 1 base, the J end by 4 bases, with 10 bases between. CDR3 nucleotide sequence: TGTGCCAGCAGCTTAGACCAGCGTGCCTATGGCTACACCTTC. Its translation is CASSLDQRAYGYTF.

The chain carries TRBV27 and TRBJ1-5; a possible D gene is TRBD1 (6 bases). Per germline, CDR1 MNHEY and CDR2 SMNVEV (reference sequence). CDR3 length equals 16 residues. Trimming stripped 5 bases from V and 2 bases from J, with 16 bases between. CDR3 DNA: TGTGCCAGCAGTCGTACAGGGTCGTTTGGCAATCAGCCCCAGCATTTT. Translating it yields CASSRTGSFGNQPQHF.

The gene calls are TRBV6-5 and TRBJ1-2, with D unclear. Germline V gene lookup returns CDR1 MNHEY and CDR2 SVGAGI. V lost 0 bases and J 4 bases, leaving 9 bases between the germline ends. This CDR3 has 14 amino acids. CDR3 sequence (DNA): TGTGCCAGCAGTTACTCGAGGGAGACCTATGGCTACACCTTC. This gives the protein CASSYSRETYGYTF.

This chain uses TRBV29-1 with TRBJ1-5; TRBD1 aligns across 9 bases. CDR1 is SQVTM and CDR2 is ANQGSEA in the germline V gene. V shed 5 bases and J 1 base; nucleotides not matched to a gene: 6. The CDR3 consists of 15 residues. DNA for the CDR3: TGCAGCGTTAAAAACGGACAGGGGAGCAATCAGCCCCAGCATTTT. This translates into CSVKNGQGSNQPQHF.

This clone showed up just once. The chain carries TRBV6-1 and TRBJ2-7; 12 nucleotides agree with TRBD2. The CDR3 length is 15 residues. The germline CDR1 and CDR2 sequences are MNHNS and SASEGT. Unmatched junction bases numbered 6, after V lost 2 bases and J lost 7 bases. The CDR3 sequence is CASSELAGGPGEQYF. CDR3 bases: TGTGCCAGCAGTGAACTAGCGGGAGGGCCCGGGGAGCAGTACTTC.

The V gene is TRBV19, the J gene TRBJ1-5; no firm D call. The CDR3 loop spans 16 amino acids. Germline CDR1 reads LNHDA; CDR2 reads SQIVND (reference sequence). Trimming removed 3 bases at V and 2 bases at J, with 14 bases between. In nucleotides, the CDR3 is TGTGCCAGTAGTATTGGAGGCGGGTTGGGCAATCAGCCCCAGCATTTT. It is translated as CASSIGGGLGNQPQHF.